The T cell receptor beta chain under discussion was sequenced for a study of T-cell memory formation after mild COVID-19. Looking at the study overall: The study found TCR clusters largely donor specific. The study's findings and limits: The study found balanced CD4/CD8 in clones contracting day 15 to 85 and a CD4+ lean in later expanders. There were some responding clones in pre-infection memory, which suggested that cross-reactive memory had joined.

V shed 5 bases and J 5 bases; nucleotides not matched to a gene: 3. Germline values: CDR1 MNHEY, CDR2 SVGEGT. The length of the CDR3 is 14 residues. This clonotype occurred a few times. The antigen remains undetermined. Constant-segment primers were used for 5'RACE, and the resulting TCR alpha and TCR beta cDNA libraries carried sample barcodes and UMIs. TCRdb re-called the 5' RACE reads through MiXCR, storing one row per CDR3 protein. The table lists 210,000 or so distinct CDR3 sequences, about 11% of them singletons. Sequencing used PBMCs or a T cell subset sorted from them (not recorded which). The TCR originated in a man younger than 30 who had mild COVID-19 (a few samples of this study predate the infection). Cell type and time point are not known. This chain connects TRBV6-2 or TRBV6-3 to TRBJ2-2; 9 bases agree with TRBD2. CDR3 loop: CASSHSGGTGELFF. As DNA, the CDR3 is TGTGCCAGCAGTCATAGCGGGGGAACCGGGGAGCTGTTTTTT.